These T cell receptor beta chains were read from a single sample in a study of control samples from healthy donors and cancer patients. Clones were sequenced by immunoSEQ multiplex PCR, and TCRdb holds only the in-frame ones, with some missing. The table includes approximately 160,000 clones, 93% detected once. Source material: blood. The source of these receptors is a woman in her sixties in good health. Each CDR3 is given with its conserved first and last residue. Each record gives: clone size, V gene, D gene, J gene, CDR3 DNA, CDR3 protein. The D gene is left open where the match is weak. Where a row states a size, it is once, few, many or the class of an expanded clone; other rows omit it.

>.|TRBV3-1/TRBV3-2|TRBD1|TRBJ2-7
TGTGCCAGCAGCCTGCCGGACAGGGAGCAGTACTTC
CASSLPDREQYF
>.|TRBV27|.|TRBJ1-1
TGTGCCAGCAGTCCGGGATTGAACACTGAAGCTTTCTTT
CASSPGLNTEAFF
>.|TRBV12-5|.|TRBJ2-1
TGTGCTAGTGGTTTGGCAAAAGGACCACAGTTCTTC
CASGLAKGPQFF
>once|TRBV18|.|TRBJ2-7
TGTGCCAGCTCACCAGGCGGACAGCCCTACGAGCAGTACTTC
CASSPGGQPYEQYF
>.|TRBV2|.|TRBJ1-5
TGTGCCAGCATCGACAGTAATAGCAATCAGCCCCAGCATTTT
CASIDSNSNQPQHF
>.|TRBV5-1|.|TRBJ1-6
TGCGCCAGCAGCTTGGGGGAAAGCTCCTATAATTCACCCCTCCACTTT
CASSLGESSYNSPLHF
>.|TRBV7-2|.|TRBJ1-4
TGTGCCAGCAGCGTACAATTTGGGACCTACAATGAAAAACTGTTTTTT
CASSVQFGTYNEKLFF
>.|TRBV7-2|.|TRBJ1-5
TGTGCCAGCAGCGGACTGACGGGAGACAATCAGCCCCAGCATTTT
CASSGLTGDNQPQHF
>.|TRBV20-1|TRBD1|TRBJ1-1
TGCAGTGCTAGTTGGCAGGGGGGTCCCGAAGCTTTCTTT
CSASWQGGPEAFF
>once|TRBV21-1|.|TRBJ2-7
TGTGCCAGCAGCCGCCGGACTTTAACGGGCTACGAGCAGTACTTC
CASSRRTLTGYEQYF
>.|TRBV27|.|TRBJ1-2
TGTGCCAGCAGTTTATCCGAACAGGGCCTTCAGTCGCGTGGCTACACCTTC
CASSLSEQGLQSRGYTF
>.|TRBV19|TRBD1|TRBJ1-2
TGTGCCAGTAGTTACACCCCAAGCCTGGGACAGGGTGCCTATGGCTACACCTTC
CASSYTPSLGQGAYGYTF
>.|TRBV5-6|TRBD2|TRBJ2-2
TGTGCCAGCAGCTTGCTAGCGGGGGACACCGGGGAGCTGTTTTTT
CASSLLAGDTGELFF
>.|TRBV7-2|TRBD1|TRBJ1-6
TGTGCCAGCAGCTCAGCCGGGACAGCCTCACCCCTCCACTTT
CASSSAGTASPLHF
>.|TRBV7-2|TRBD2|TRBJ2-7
TGTGCCAGCAGCATTAGCGGGACGAGCTCCTACGAGCAGTACTTC
CASSISGTSSYEQYF
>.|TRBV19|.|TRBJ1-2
TGTGCCAGTAGTCTCTCAACTCCCCACTATGGCTACACCTTC
CASSLSTPHYGYTF
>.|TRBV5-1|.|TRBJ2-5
TGCGCCAGCAGCTTGGAATCGACAGTCCAAGAGACCCAGTACTTC
CASSLESTVQETQYF